This T cell receptor (beta chain) came from a study of T cells after yellow fever vaccination. Broader study findings: Post-booster samples contained most primary-vaccination clones (just under 98% CD4, almost 90% CD8). Repertoires obtained by FACS sorting could include abundant clonotypes that entered as contaminants from the bulk population.

TCRdb reanalysed the 5' RACE reads using MiXCR and keeps one entry per CDR3 protein. Of 500,000 to 650,000 distinct CDR3 sequences listed, more than 9% are singletons. Of note for this clonotype: The target antigen is unknown.

The source was PBMCs, collected on the day of the yellow fever booster vaccination. This clonotype originated in a man aged 30 to 45 who received the YFV17D yellow fever vaccine.

The CDR3 DNA reads TGCGCCAGCAGTTCTGGTACAGGGGCATCCTACGAGCAGTACTTC. Protein: CASSSGTGASYEQYF. The rearrangement links TRBV5-1 to TRBJ2-7; 7 bases match TRBD1. In germline, CDR1 is SGHRS, CDR2 YFSETQ. The J segment lost 1 base and the V segment lost 5 bases, leaving 9 bases of the junction unmatched. This CDR3 has 15 residues.